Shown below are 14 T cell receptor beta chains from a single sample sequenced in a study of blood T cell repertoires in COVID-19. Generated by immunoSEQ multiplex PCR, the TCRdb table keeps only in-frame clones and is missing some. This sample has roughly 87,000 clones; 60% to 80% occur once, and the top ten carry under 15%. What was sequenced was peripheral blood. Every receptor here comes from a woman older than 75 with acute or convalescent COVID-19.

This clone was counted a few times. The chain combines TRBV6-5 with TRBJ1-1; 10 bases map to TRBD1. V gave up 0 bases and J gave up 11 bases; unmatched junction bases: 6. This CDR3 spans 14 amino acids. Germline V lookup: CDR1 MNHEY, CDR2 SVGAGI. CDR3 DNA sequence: TGTGCCAGCAGTTACTCGACAGGGGGCAGGTCGGCTTTCTTT. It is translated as CASSYSTGGRSAFF.

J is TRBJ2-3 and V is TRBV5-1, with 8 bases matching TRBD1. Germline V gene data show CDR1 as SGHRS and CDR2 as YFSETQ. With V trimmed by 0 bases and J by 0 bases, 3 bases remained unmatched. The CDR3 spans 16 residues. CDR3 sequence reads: CASSLAGGRSTDTQYF. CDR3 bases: TGCGCCAGCAGCTTGGCAGGGGGCCGTAGCACAGATACGCAGTATTTT. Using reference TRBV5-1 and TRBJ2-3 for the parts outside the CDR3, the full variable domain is KAGVTQTPRYLIKTRGQQVTLSCSPISGHRSVSWYQQTPGQGLQFLFEYFSETQRNKGNFPGRFSGRQFSNSRSEMNVSTLELGDSALYLCASSLAGGRSTDTQYFGPGTRLTVL.

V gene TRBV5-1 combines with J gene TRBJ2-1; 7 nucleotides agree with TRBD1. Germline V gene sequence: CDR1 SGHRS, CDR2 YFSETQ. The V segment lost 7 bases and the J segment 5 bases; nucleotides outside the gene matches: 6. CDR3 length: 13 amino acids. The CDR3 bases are TGCGCCAGCGGGAGAGACAGGGACAATGAGCAGTTCTTC. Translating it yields CASGRDRDNEQFF.

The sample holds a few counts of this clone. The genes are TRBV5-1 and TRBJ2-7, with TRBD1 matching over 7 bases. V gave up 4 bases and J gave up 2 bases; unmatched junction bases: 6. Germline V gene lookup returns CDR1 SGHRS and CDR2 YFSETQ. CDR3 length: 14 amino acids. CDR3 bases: TGCGCCAGCAGCGCGCGACAGGGAACCTACGAGCAGTACTTC. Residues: CASSARQGTYEQYF.

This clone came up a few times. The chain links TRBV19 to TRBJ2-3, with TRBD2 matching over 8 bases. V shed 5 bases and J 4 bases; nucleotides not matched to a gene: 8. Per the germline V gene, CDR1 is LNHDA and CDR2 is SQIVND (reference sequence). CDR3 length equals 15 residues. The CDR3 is CASSPYSGAADTQYF. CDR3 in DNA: TGTGCCAGTAGTCCATATAGCGGGGCCGCAGATACGCAGTATTTT.

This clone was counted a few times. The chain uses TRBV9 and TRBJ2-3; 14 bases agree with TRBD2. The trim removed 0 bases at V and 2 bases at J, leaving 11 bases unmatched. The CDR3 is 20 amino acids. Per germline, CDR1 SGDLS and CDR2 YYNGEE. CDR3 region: CASSVAAWTSGGTFTDTQYF. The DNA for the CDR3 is TGTGCCAGCAGCGTAGCCGCCTGGACTAGCGGGGGGACCTTCACAGATACGCAGTATTTT.

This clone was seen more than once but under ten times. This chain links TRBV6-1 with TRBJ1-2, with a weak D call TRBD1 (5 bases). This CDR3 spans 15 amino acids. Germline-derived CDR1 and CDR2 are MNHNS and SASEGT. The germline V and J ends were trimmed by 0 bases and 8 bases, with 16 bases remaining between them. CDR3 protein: CASSEAATGVRGYTF. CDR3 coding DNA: TGTGCCAGCAGTGAAGCGGCCACAGGAGTAAGGGGCTACACCTTC.

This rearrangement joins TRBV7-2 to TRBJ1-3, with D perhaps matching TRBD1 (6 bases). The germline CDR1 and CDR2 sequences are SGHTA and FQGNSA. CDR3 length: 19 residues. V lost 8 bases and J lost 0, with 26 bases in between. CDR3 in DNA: TGTGCCAGCTCCAATCTGGGTGACAGGCCCGGTTACTCTGGAAACACCATATATTTT. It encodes CASSNLGDRPGYSGNTIYF.

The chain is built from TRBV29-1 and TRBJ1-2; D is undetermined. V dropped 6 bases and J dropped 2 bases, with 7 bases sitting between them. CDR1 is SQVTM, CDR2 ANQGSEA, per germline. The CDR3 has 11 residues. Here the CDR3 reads CSVEQNYGYTF. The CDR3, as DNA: TGCAGCGTGGAGCAGAACTATGGCTACACCTTC. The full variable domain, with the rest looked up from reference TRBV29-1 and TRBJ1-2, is SAVISQKPSRDICQRGTSLTIQCQVDSQVTMMFWYRQQPGQSLTLIATANQGSEATYESGFVIDKFPISRPNLTFSTLTVSNMSPEDSSIYLCSVEQNYGYTFGSGTRLTVV.

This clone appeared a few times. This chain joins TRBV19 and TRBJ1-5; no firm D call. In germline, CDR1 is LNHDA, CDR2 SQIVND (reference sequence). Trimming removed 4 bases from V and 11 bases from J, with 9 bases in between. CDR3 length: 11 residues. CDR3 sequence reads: CASSNRRAQHF. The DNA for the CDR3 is TGTGCCAGTAGTAACCGACGGGCCCAGCATTTT.

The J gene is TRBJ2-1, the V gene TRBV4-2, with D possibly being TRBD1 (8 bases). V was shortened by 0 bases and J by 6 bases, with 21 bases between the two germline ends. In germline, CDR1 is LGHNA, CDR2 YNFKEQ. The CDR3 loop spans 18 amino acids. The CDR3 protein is CASSQDVQRGQVVNEQFF. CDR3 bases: TGTGCCAGCAGCCAAGATGTCCAGCGGGGACAGGTCGTCAATGAGCAGTTCTTC.

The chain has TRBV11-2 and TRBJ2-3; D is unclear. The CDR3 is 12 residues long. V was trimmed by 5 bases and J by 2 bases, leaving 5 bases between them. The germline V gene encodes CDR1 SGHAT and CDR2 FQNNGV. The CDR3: CASSQITDTQYF. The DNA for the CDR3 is TGTGCCAGCAGCCAGATCACAGATACGCAGTATTTT.

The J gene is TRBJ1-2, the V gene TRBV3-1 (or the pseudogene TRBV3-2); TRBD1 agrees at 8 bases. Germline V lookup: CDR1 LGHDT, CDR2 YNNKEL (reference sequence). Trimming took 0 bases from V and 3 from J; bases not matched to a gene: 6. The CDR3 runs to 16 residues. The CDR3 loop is CASSQDWPGGDYGYTF. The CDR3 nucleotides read TGTGCCAGCAGCCAAGATTGGCCAGGGGGCGACTATGGCTACACCTTC.

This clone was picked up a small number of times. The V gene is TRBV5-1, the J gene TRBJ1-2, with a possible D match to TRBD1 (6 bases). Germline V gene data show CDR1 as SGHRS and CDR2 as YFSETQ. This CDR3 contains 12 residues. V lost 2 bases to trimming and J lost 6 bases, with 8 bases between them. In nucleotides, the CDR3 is TGCGCCAGCAGCTTAGCAGGGGATGGCTACACCTTC. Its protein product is CASSLAGDGYTF.